This T cell receptor (beta chain) was obtained from a study of T cell responses to AZD1222 COVID-19 vaccine. The CDR3 contains 15 residues. Germline V lookup: CDR1 LGHDT, CDR2 YNNKEL (reference sequence). V dropped 1 base and J dropped 8 bases, with 14 bases sitting between them. Points on this clone: The antigen is not known.

Repertoires were generated with immunoSEQ multiplex PCR, while TCRdb's copy carries only in-frame clones and drops some. This sample yields roughly 110,000 clones, of which over 80% are seen a single time; approximately 9.3% belongs to the top ten. Notes on the study in general: In the spike-specific TCR repertoire, nearly half reportedly target unmutated variant regions. Females made up more of the donors, who were largely white British, and clonal diversity may have come out too low. The study found vaccine-associated CD4 TCRs spanning spike, dominant at 160-218 and 743-854.

J is TRBJ1-4 and V is TRBV3-1 (or the pseudogene TRBV3-2); D gene ambiguous. The source is an adult who received the AZD1222 COVID-19 vaccine. The sample in question was peripheral blood, obtained 28 days after the second AZD1222 dose. The CDR3 nucleotides read TGTGCCAGCAGCCAAGTCCATGTGTCGGGGGAAAAACTGTTTTTT. Its protein product is CASSQVHVSGEKLFF.